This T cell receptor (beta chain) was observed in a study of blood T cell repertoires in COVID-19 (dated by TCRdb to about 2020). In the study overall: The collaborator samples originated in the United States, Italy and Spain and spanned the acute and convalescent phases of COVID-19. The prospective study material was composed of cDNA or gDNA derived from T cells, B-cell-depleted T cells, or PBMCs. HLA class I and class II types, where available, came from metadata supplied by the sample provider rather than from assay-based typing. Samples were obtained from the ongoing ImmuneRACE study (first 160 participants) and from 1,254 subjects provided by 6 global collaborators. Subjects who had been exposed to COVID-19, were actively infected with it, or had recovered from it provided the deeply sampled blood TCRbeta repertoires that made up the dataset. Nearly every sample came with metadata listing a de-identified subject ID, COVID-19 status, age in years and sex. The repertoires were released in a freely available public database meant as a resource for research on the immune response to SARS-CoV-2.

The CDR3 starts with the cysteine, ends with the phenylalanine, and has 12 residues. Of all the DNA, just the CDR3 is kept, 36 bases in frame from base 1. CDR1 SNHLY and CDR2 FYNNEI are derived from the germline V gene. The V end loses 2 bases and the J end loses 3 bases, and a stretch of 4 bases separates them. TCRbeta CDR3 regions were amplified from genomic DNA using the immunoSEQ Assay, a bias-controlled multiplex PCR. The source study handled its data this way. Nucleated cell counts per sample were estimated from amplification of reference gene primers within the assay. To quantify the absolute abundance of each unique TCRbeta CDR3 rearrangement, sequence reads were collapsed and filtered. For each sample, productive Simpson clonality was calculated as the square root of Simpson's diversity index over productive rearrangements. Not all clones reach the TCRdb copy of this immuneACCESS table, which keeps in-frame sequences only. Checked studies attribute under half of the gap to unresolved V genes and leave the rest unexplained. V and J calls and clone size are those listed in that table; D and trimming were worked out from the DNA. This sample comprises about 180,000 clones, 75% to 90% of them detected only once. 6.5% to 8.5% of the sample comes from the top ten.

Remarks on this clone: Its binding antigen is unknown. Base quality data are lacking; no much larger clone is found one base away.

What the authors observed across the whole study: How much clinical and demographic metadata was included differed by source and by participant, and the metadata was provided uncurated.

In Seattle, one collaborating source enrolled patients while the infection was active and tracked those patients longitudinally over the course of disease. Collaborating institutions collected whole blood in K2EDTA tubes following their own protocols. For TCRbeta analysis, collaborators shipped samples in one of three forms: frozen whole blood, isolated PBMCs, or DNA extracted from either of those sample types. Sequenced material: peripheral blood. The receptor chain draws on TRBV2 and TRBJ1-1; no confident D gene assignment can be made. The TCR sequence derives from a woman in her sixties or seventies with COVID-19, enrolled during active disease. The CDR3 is CASSELYTEAFF. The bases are TGTGCCAGCAGTGAACTGTACACTGAAGCTTTCTTT. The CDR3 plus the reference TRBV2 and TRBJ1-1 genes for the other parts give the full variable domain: EPEVTQTPSHQVTQMGQEVILRCVPISNHLYFYWYRQILGQKVEFLVSFYNNEISEKSEIFDDQFSVERPDGSNFTLKIRSTKLEDSAMYFCASSELYTEAFFGQGTRLTVV.